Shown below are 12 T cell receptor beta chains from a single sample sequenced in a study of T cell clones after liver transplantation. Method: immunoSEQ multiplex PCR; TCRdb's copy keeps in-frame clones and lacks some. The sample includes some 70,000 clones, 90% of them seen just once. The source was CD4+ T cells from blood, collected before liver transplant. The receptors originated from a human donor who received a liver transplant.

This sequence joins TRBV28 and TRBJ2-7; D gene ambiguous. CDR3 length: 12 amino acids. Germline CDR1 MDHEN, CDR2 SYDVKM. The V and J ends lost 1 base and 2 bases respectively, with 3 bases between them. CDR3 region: CASSLSPYEQYF. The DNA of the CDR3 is TGTGCCAGCAGTTTATCGCCCTACGAGCAGTACTTC.

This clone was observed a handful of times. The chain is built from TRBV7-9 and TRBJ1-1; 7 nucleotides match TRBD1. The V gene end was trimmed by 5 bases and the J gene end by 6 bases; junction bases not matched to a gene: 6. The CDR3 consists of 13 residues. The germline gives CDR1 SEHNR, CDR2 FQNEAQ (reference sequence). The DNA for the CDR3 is TGTGCCAGCAGCGAATTTCAGGGGGCTGAAGCTTTCTTT. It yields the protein CASSEFQGAEAFF.

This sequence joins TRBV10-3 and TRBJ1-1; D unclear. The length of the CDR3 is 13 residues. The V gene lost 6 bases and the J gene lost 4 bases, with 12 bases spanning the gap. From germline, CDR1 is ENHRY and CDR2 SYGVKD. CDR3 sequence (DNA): TGTGCCATCAGGGGAGATTTGGGCACTGAAGCTTTCTTT. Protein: CAIRGDLGTEAFF.

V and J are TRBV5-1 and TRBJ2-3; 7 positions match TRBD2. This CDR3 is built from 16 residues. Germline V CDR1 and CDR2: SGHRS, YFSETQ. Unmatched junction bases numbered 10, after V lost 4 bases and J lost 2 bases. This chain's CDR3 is CASSPNQRDVTDTQYF. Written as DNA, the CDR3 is TGCGCCAGCAGCCCTAATCAGCGGGACGTCACAGATACGCAGTATTTT.

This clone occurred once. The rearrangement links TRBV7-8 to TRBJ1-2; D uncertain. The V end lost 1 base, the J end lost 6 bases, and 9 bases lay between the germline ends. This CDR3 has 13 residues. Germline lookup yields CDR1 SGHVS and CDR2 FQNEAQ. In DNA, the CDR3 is TGTGCCAGCAGCTTAGGAGGATGGGATGGCTACACCTTC. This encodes CASSLGGWDGYTF.

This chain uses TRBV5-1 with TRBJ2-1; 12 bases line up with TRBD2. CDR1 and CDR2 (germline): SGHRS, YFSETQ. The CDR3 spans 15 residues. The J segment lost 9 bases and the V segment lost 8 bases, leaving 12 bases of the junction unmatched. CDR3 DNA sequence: TGCGCCAGTTCCCGGAGACTAGCGGGAGCTGTTGAGCAGTTCTTC. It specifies CASSRRLAGAVEQFF.

The CDR3 sequence is CASSLSATGELFF. The CDR3 nucleotides are TGCGCCAGCAGCTTGAGCGCCACCGGGGAGCTGTTTTTT. The chain has TRBV5-1 and TRBJ2-2; D unclear. CDR3 length: 13 residues. Germline V gene data show CDR1 as SGHRS and CDR2 as YFSETQ. V lost 1 base and J lost 4, with 5 bases in between. Drawing the rest from reference TRBV5-1 and TRBJ2-2, the complete variable domain is KAGVTQTPRYLIKTRGQQVTLSCSPISGHRSVSWYQQTPGQGLQFLFEYFSETQRNKGNFPGRFSGRQFSNSRSEMNVSTLELGDSALYLCASSLSATGELFFGEGSRLTVL.

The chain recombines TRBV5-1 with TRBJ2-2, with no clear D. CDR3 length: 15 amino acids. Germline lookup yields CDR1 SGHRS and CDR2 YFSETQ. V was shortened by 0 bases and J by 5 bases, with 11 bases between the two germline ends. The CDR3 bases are TGCGCCAGCAGCTTGGGGTCGGCACGAACCGGGGAGCTGTTTTTT. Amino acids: CASSLGSARTGELFF.

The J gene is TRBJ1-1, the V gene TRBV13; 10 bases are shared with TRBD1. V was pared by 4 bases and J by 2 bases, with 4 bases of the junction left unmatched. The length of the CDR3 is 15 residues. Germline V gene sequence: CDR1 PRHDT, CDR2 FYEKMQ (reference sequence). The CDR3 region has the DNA TGTGCCAGCAGCTCCGGACAGGGGGTAAACACTGAAGCTTTCTTT. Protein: CASSSGQGVNTEAFF.

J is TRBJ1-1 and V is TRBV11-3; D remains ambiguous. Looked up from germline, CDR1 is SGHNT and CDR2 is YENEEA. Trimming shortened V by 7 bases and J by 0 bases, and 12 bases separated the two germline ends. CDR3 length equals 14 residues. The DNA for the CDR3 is TGTGCCAGCACCGGGCCTACTATGAACACTGAAGCTTTCTTT. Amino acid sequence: CASTGPTMNTEAFF.

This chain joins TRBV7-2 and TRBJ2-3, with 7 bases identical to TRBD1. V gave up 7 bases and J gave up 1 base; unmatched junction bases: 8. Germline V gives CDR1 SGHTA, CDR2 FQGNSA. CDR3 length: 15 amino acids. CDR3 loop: CASTTQGLGTDTQYF. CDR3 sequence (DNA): TGTGCCAGCACCACACAGGGGTTGGGCACAGATACGCAGTATTTT.

The CDR3 reads CASTPSRNEQFF. The CDR3 DNA reads as TGTGCCAGCACCCCCAGTCGGAATGAGCAGTTCTTC. The chain joins TRBV6-6 to TRBJ2-1; D not resolved. This CDR3 region has 12 residues. Germline-derived CDR1 and CDR2 are MNHNY and SVGAGI (reference sequence). Between the trimmed V and J ends, which lost 7 bases and 7 bases, there was a span of 11 bases.